What follows is one TCR beta chain and its context. The sample belongs to a study of control samples from healthy donors and cancer patients. Sequenced by immunoSEQ multiplex PCR; TCRdb stores in-frame clones only, minus some. The data show about 150,000 clones, approximately 91% seen once. The V and J ends lost 2 bases and 2 bases respectively, with 19 bases between them. The germline V gene has CDR1 SGHKS and CDR2 YYEKEE (reference sequence). The CDR3 totals 17 residues. The specimen sequenced was blood. V gene TRBV5-5 combines with J gene TRBJ1-1; no clear D gene. This clonotype was sampled from a man younger than 45 in good health. The CDR3 DNA reads as TGTGCCAGCAGCTTAGATTGGGCCCGCTCGGAAAACACTGAAGCTTTCTTT. Protein sequence: CASSLDWARSENTEAFF.